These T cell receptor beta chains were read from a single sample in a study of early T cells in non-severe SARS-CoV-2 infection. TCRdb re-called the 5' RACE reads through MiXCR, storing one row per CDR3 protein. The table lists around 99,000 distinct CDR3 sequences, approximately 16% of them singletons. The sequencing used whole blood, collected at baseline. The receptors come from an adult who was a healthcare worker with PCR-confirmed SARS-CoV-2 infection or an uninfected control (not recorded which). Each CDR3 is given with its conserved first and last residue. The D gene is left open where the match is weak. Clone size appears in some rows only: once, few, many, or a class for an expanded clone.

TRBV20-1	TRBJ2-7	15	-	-	TGCAGTGCTAGTCCCCCCGGGGGAGCGGGCTACGAGCAGTACTTC	CSASPPGGAGYEQYF
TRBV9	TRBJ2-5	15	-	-	TGTGCCAGCAGCGAACGGCCCCAGGCAGGAGAGACCCAGTACTTC	CASSERPQAGETQYF
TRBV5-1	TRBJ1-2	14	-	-	TGCGCCAGCAGCTTGGGACAAGTTAACTATGGCTACACCTTC	CASSLGQVNYGYTF
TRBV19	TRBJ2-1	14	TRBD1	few	TGTGCCAGTAGTATAGATGCAGGTGTGACAGGGACCCTCTTC	CASSIDAGVTGTLF
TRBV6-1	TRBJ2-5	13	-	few	TGTGCCAGCAGCGAAAGGGTCCAAGAGACCCAGTACTTC	CASSERVQETQYF
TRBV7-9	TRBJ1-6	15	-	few	TGTGCCAGCAGCCCCGCCGCACAGGGTGGATCACCCCTCCACTTT	CASSPAAQGGSPLHF
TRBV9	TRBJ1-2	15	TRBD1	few	TGTGCCAGCAGCCCCCGATCCGGGCAGGGGGTAGGCTACACCTTC	CASSPRSGQGVGYTF
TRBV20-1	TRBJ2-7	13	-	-	TGCAGTGCTAGAGTCACTAGTGGCGGCGAGCAGTACTTC	CSARVTSGGEQYF
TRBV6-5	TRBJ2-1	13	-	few	TGTGCCAGCAGTTCCGGGACTTCGAATGAGCAGTTCTTC	CASSSGTSNEQFF
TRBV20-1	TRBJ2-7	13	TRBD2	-	TGCAGTGCTCTAGCGGGAGCAATTGACGAGCAGTACTTC	CSALAGAIDEQYF
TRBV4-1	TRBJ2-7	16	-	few	TGCGCCAGCAGCCAAACGTCGACTGCACGCACCTACGAGCAGTACTTC	CASSQTSTARTYEQYF
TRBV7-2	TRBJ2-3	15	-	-	TGTGCCAGCAGCTTAGAGGGAGTGAGCACAGATACGCAGTATTTT	CASSLEGVSTDTQYF
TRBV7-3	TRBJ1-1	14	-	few	TGTGCCAGCAGCTTAGTTGCGGGGGACACTGAAGCTTTCTTT	CASSLVAGDTEAFF
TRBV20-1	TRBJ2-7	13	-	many	TGCAGTGCTAGTTCTCGTACCAACTACGAGCAGTACTTC	CSASSRTNYEQYF
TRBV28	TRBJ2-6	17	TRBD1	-	TGTGCCAGCGACCCCGGGACAGGGGGCTCTGGGGCCAACGTCCTGACTTTC	CASDPGTGGSGANVLTF
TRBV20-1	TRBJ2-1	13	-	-	TGCAGTGCTAGCAGGGGTCTCATCAATGAGCAGTTCTTC	CSASRGLINEQFF
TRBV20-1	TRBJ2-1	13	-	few	TGCAGTGCCCACGAGGGACTGACGGTTGAGCAGTTCTTC	CSAHEGLTVEQFF
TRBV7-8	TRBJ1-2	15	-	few	TGTGCCAGCAGCTTAGGATCCGGAGCTAACTATGGCTACACCTTC	CASSLGSGANYGYTF
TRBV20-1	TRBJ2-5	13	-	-	TGCAGTGCTAGTCGGCCAGGGGCAGAGACCCAGTACTTC	CSASRPGAETQYF
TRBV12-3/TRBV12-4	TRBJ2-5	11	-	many	TGTGCCAGCAGTCGGGGGGAGACCCAGTACTTC	CASSRGETQYF
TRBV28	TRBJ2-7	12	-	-	TGTGCCACCTCAGGACTTTACTACGAGCAGTACTTC	CATSGLYYEQYF
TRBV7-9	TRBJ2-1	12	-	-	TGTGCCAGCAGCTTACCGTACAATGAGCAGTTCTTC	CASSLPYNEQFF
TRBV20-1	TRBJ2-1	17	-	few	TGCAGTGCTAGAGCTTGGGACCCCCCTCGGAGCTACAATGAGCAGTTCTTC	CSARAWDPPRSYNEQFF
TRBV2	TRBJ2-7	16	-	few	TGTGCCAGCAGTATAATGATGACCCGTACTACCTACGAGCAGTACTTC	CASSIMMTRTTYEQYF
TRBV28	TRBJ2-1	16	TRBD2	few	TGTGCCAGCAGGGCCTCTGCGGGAGGGCCCTACAATGAGCAGTTCTTC	CASRASAGGPYNEQFF
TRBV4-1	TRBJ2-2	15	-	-	TGCGCCAGCAGCGGAGGGGTCAGCAACACCGGGGAGCTGTTTTTT	CASSGGVSNTGELFF
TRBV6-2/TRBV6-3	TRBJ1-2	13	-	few	TGTGCCAGCAGTAATTCGAACGTCTATGGCTACACCTTC	CASSNSNVYGYTF
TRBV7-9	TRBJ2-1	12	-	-	TGTGCCAGCAGCTTAGTTTACAATGAGCAGTTCTTC	CASSLVYNEQFF
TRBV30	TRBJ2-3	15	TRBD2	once	TGTGCCTGGAGTCCGGGACTAGCGGGAGGGACTACGCAGTATTTT	CAWSPGLAGGTTQYF